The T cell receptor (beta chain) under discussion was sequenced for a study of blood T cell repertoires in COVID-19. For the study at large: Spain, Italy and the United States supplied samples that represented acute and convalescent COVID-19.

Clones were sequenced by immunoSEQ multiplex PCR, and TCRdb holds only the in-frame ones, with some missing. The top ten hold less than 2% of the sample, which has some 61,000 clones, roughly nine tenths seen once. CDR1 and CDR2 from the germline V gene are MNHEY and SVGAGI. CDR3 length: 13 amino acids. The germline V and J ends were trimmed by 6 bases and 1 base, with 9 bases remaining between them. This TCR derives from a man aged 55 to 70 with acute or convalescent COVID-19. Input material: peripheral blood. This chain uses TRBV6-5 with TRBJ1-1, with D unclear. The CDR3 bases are TGTGCCAGCAGCTTAGACACGAACACTGAAGCTTTCTTT. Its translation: CASSLDTNTEAFF.